The sequence of this T cell receptor beta chain was determined in a study of CD8 T cells in ankylosing spondylitis. Generation of TCR beta libraries employed quantitative 5'-RACE incorporating molecular barcodes. TCRdb processed the 5' RACE reads anew with MiXCR; each CDR3 protein has one entry. The sample lists a few hundred thousand distinct CDR3 sequences, roughly 13% occurring once. General study findings and limits: There was a TCR beta motif, made of several highly homologous variants, that appeared characteristic of ankylosing spondylitis blood. Earlier studies detected some motif variants in reactive arthritis synovial fluid and blood. The authors found the disease-linked clones to be CD8+ and relatively rare in peripheral blood. Reportedly, significant enrichment of disease-linked clones occurred in matched ankylosing spondylitis synovial fluid.

Per the germline V gene, CDR1 is DFQATT and CDR2 is SNEGSKA (reference sequence). The CDR3 is 12 residues long. After removal of 4 bases from V and 6 bases from J, the junction contained 2 bases not matched to a gene. As for this clonotype: Its specificity is unknown.

The sample consisted of blood, either unsorted or a sorted T cell fraction (not recorded which). The source is a male donor with ankylosing spondylitis. The chain uses TRBV20-1 and TRBJ2-1; TRBD1 matches 8 bases. CDR3 in DNA: TGCAGTGCTATTGGGACAGGCAATGAGCAGTTCTTC. Protein sequence: CSAIGTGNEQFF.